What follows are 12 T cell receptor beta chains derived from one specimen sequenced in a study of graft-versus-host responses after intestinal transplantation. Produced via immunoSEQ multiplex PCR; TCRdb's table is partial and in-frame only. The repertoire holds about 120,000 clones, with around 93% as singletons. No antigen has been assigned to these receptors. Specimen: unstimulated CD4+ T cells sorted from spleen or lymph node cells, collected before intestinal transplant. Source of these receptors: a human donor who received an intestinal transplant.

This rearrangement joins TRBV10-1 to TRBJ2-3; D may be TRBD1 or TRBD2 (5 bases each). The germline V gene has CDR1 WNHNN and CDR2 SYGVQD (reference sequence). The germline V and J ends were trimmed by 6 bases and 0 bases, with 7 bases remaining between them. The CDR3 is made up of 13 amino acids. This chain's CDR3 is CASRRGSTDTQYF. The CDR3 DNA reads TGCGCCAGCAGGAGGGGCAGCACAGATACGCAGTATTTT.

This chain uses TRBV14 with TRBJ2-1, with 8 bases that match TRBD2. In germline, CDR1 is SGHDN, CDR2 FVKESK. CDR3 size: 16 residues. Unmatched junction bases numbered 5, after V lost 1 base and J lost 3 bases. CDR3 amino acids: CASSQARTSLYNEQFF. Written as DNA, the CDR3 is TGTGCCAGCAGCCAAGCCAGGACTAGCCTCTACAATGAGCAGTTCTTC. Using reference TRBV14 and TRBJ2-1 for the parts outside the CDR3, the full variable domain is EAGVTQFPSHSVIEKGQTVTLRCDPISGHDNLYWYRRVMGKEIKFLLHFVKESKQDESGMPNNRFLAERTGGTYSTLKVQPAELEDSGVYFCASSQARTSLYNEQFFGPGTRLTVL.

This sequence joins TRBV5-4 and TRBJ1-1; D is unresolved. The CDR3 is made up of 13 amino acids. Trimming left V 3 bases short and J 0 bases short, with 6 bases between. The germline CDR1 and CDR2 sequences are SGHNT and YYREEE (reference sequence). CDR3 bases: TGTGCCAGCAGCTCATGGATGAACACTGAAGCTTTCTTT. This translates into CASSSWMNTEAFF.

Turning to this clone: At one end the junction does not follow the germline gene, possibly because of a read error. The chain recombines TRBV7-7 with TRBJ2-5; the match to TRBD2 covers 14 bases. The germline V gene has CDR1 SSHAT and CDR2 FNYEAQ (reference sequence). The CDR3 totals 17 residues. CDR3 sequence: CASSRGYGLAGGETQYF. The CDR3 nucleotides are TGTGCTAGCAGCCGTGGTTACGGACTAGCGGGAGGAGAGACCCAGTACTTC.

The rearrangement joins TRBV28 to TRBJ1-2; D unclear. The CDR3 runs to 17 residues. The germline gives CDR1 MDHEN, CDR2 SYDVKM. The ends were cut back, 5 bases at V and 3 bases at J, with 22 bases in the middle. CDR3 loop: CASSPRLTQHGDYGYTF. The DNA for the CDR3 is TGTGCCAGCAGTCCGCGCCTAACTCAGCATGGGGACTATGGCTACACCTTC.

This chain connects TRBV6-1 to TRBJ1-1, with D uncertain. Germline values: CDR1 MNHNS, CDR2 SASEGT. V lost 8 bases and J 6 bases, leaving 16 bases between the germline ends. This CDR3 is 13 amino acids long. The CDR3 reads CASVTTVAPEAFF. CDR3 sequence (DNA): TGTGCCAGCGTCACGACGGTAGCTCCTGAAGCTTTCTTT.

The chain recombines TRBV30 with TRBJ2-3; D uncertain. The V and J ends lost 2 bases and 6 bases respectively, with 12 bases between them. The germline gives CDR1 GTSNPN, CDR2 SVGIG (reference sequence). The CDR3 runs to 13 residues. The CDR3 DNA is TGTGCCTGGAGTTCATGGACCATTGATACGCAGTATTTT. Its protein product is CAWSSWTIDTQYF.

Only one count was recorded for this clone. The V gene is TRBV11-1, the J gene TRBJ1-1; 7 positions match TRBD1. This CDR3 comprises 14 residues. Germline V gene lookup returns CDR1 SGHAT and CDR2 FQDESV (reference sequence). The V gene end was trimmed by 3 bases and the J gene end by 4 bases; junction bases not matched to a gene: 5. This chain's CDR3 is CASSFRGGSTEAFF. The DNA of the CDR3 is TGTGCCAGCAGCTTCAGGGGGGGAAGCACTGAAGCTTTCTTT.

This sequence joins TRBV7-3 and TRBJ1-1; 8 bases align to TRBD1. The CDR3 is 12 residues long. Unmatched junction bases numbered 3, after V lost 5 bases and J lost 7 bases. Germline V lookup: CDR1 SGHTA, CDR2 FQGTGA. DNA for the CDR3: TGTGCCAGCAGCCCCGGACAGGGTGAAGCTTTCTTT. This sequence encodes CASSPGQGEAFF.

V gene TRBV5-1 combines with J gene TRBJ2-2; D gene ambiguous. Germline assignment: CDR1 SGHRS and CDR2 YFSETQ. V dropped 5 bases and J dropped 0 bases, with 8 bases sitting between them. The CDR3 runs 14 residues. CDR3 region: CASRKDPNTGELFF. In nucleotides, the CDR3 is TGCGCCAGCAGAAAGGACCCGAACACCGGGGAGCTGTTTTTT.

The chain recombines TRBV6-1 with TRBJ2-7, with 9 bases identical to TRBD1. The V and J ends lost 6 bases and 7 bases, in that order; junction bases with no gene match: 10. Germline CDR1 and CDR2: MNHNS and SASEGT. The CDR3 extends over 14 amino acids. The DNA of the CDR3 is TGTGCCAGCAGCCCGGACAGGGGAAGTCTTGAGCAGTACTTC. It encodes CASSPDRGSLEQYF.

The rearrangement joins TRBV14 to TRBJ1-2; D remains unclear. Trimming took 1 base from V and 0 from J, leaving 9 bases between them. The CDR3 loop spans 15 amino acids. Germline loops: CDR1 SGHDN, CDR2 FVKESK. The CDR3 region has the DNA TGTGCCAGCAGCCAAGGTCACCGCCCTAACTATGGCTACACCTTC. It encodes CASSQGHRPNYGYTF.